These 27 T cell receptor beta chains were all obtained from the same sample, sequenced in a study of T-cell memory formation after mild COVID-19. TCRdb re-called the 5' RACE reads through MiXCR, storing one row per CDR3 protein. This table holds about 560,000 distinct CDR3 sequences, less than 25% found once. The sequenced sample was PBMCs or a T cell subset sorted from them (not recorded which). The receptor source for this set is an adult woman who had mild COVID-19 (a few samples of this study predate the infection). Cell type and time point are not known.

The chain is built from TRBV5-1 and TRBJ2-5; D is unclear. Looked up from germline, CDR1 is SGHRS and CDR2 is YFSETQ. Trimming cost V 2 bases and J 5 bases, with 10 bases left between them. The CDR3 runs 13 residues. DNA for the CDR3: TGCGCCAGCAGCTTTTCGTATGACGAGACCCAGTACTTC. It translates to CASSFSYDETQYF. The whole variable domain, filled in from reference TRBV5-1 and TRBJ2-5, reads KAGVTQTPRYLIKTRGQQVTLSCSPISGHRSVSWYQQTPGQGLQFLFEYFSETQRNKGNFPGRFSGRQFSNSRSEMNVSTLELGDSALYLCASSFSYDETQYFGPGTRLLVL.

The chain recombines TRBV6-5 with TRBJ2-7, with 9 bases aligning to TRBD2. This CDR3 region has 15 residues. Germline CDR1 MNHEY, CDR2 SVGAGI. V trimming: 2 bases; J trimming: 5 bases; junction bases outside the gene matches: 7. CDR3 coding DNA: TGTGCCAGCAGTTACAGGCGGGGGGGCATCCACGAGCAGTACTTC. Translated, it gives CASSYRRGGIHEQYF.

This clonotype was detected a few times. V and J are TRBV6-6 and TRBJ1-3; D remains unclear. Germline loops: CDR1 MNHNY, CDR2 SVGAGI (reference sequence). The V end lost 0 bases, the J end lost 0 bases, and 9 bases lay between the germline ends. The CDR3 sequence is 16 residues long. The CDR3 spells CASSYSRGSSGNTIYF. The CDR3, as DNA: TGTGCCAGCAGTTACTCGAGAGGGAGCTCTGGAAACACCATATATTTT.

The chain carries TRBV29-1 and TRBJ2-1; TRBD1 is a possible D gene (9 bases). Deletions cut 5 bases from V and 5 bases from J, with 19 bases between. The CDR3 runs to 15 residues. Germline CDR1 and CDR2: SQVTM and ANQGSEA. As DNA, the CDR3 is TGCAGCGTTCCGGGGGGGGACAGGGCTAACAATGAGCAGTTCTTC. Encoded protein: CSVPGGDRANNEQFF.

The chain combines TRBV5-6 with TRBJ2-7, with D perhaps TRBD1 or TRBD2 (5 bases each). V was cut by 4 bases and J by 4 bases, with 18 bases left in between. Germline V CDR1 and CDR2: SGHDT, YYEEEE. This CDR3 has 15 amino acids. The CDR3 coding sequence is TGTGCCAGCAGCCCGGAGGCAGGGCTGGTGTACGAGCAGTACTTC. Its translation is CASSPEAGLVYEQYF.

The rearrangement joins TRBV12-3 or TRBV12-4 to TRBJ2-2; 9 positions match TRBD2. V shed 2 bases, J shed 5 bases, and the junction held 3 bases outside the gene matches. There are 15 residues in the CDR3. In DNA form, the CDR3 reads TGTGCCAGCAGTTTATGGGCGGGAGGGACCGGGGAGCTGTTTTTT. As protein: CASSLWAGGTGELFF.

This clonotype was detected a few times. The V and J genes are TRBV29-1 and TRBJ2-2; D gene uncertain. CDR3 length equals 14 residues. CDR1 and CDR2 (germline): SQVTM, ANQGSEA. V was pared by 6 bases and J by 2 bases, with 13 bases between. The CDR3 bases are TGCAGCGTAGTTCAGTTGACCAACACCGGGGAGCTGTTTTTT. Encoded protein: CSVVQLTNTGELFF.

The V gene is TRBV4-3, the J gene TRBJ2-4; the D gene is possibly TRBD2 (5 bases). Germline-derived CDR1 and CDR2 are LGHNA and YSLEER. Trimming left V 0 bases short and J 8 bases short, with 17 bases between. The CDR3 runs 16 residues. The CDR3 sequence: CASSQDAGGQADIQYF. The DNA for the CDR3 is TGCGCCAGCAGCCAAGATGCGGGTGGGCAGGCGGACATTCAGTACTTC.

V is TRBV20-1 and J is TRBJ1-1; D is possibly TRBD1 (6 bases). The CDR3 loop spans 14 amino acids. V was trimmed by 0 bases and J by 6 bases, leaving 14 bases between them. Per the germline V gene, CDR1 is DFQATT and CDR2 is SNEGSKA (reference sequence). In DNA, the CDR3 is TGCAGTGCTAGAGATCGGGGGCATGGCGCTGAAGCTTTCTTT. Its protein is CSARDRGHGAEAFF.

V usage is TRBV19 and J usage is TRBJ2-2, with 8 bases identical to TRBD1. The junction had 14 bases not matched to a gene; V was cut back by 8 bases and J by 9 bases. The CDR3 totals 15 residues. CDR1 LNHDA and CDR2 SQIVND come from the germline V gene (reference sequence). The CDR3 DNA follows: TGTGCCAGTGGTCCGACAGGGGAAGTAGGGCGGGAGCTGTTTTTT. Its protein is CASGPTGEVGRELFF.

This rearrangement joins TRBV18 to TRBJ1-2; 8 positions agree with TRBD1. V was clipped by 5 bases and J by 5 bases; unmatched bases: 7. The germline V gene has CDR1 KGHSH and CDR2 LQKENI. There are 14 residues in the CDR3. CDR3 nucleotides: TGTGCCAGCTCAGAGGGGACAGGCACGTATGGCTACACCTTC. This translates into CASSEGTGTYGYTF.

This chain uses TRBV24-1 with TRBJ2-2; D perhaps matches TRBD2 (5 bases). The CDR3 spans 16 residues. V lost 5 bases, J lost 4 bases, and 16 bases lay in between. The germline gives CDR1 KGHDR, CDR2 SFDVKD. The CDR3 DNA reads TGTGCCACCAGTGCGGAGGAGCATCAATTCACCGGGGAGCTGTTTTTT. Residues: CATSAEEHQFTGELFF.

This clonotype has a handful of counts. The chain recombines TRBV5-1 with TRBJ2-7, with 12 bases that match TRBD1. The trim removed 4 bases at V and 5 bases at J, leaving 4 bases unmatched. This CDR3 is 14 amino acids long. The germline V gene has CDR1 SGHRS and CDR2 YFSETQ. The CDR3 DNA follows: TGCGCCAGCAGCAGGGGACAGGGGGCGAACGAGCAGTACTTC. It codes for CASSRGQGANEQYF. Full variable domain (remainder filled in from reference TRBV5-1 and TRBJ2-7): KAGVTQTPRYLIKTRGQQVTLSCSPISGHRSVSWYQQTPGQGLQFLFEYFSETQRNKGNFPGRFSGRQFSNSRSEMNVSTLELGDSALYLCASSRGQGANEQYFGPGTRLTVT.

This clonotype was picked up many times. The chain couples TRBV30 to TRBJ2-2; D is possibly TRBD1 or TRBD2 (5 bases each). CDR1 and CDR2 (germline): GTSNPN, SVGIG (reference sequence). V lost 7 bases and J 1 base, leaving 19 bases between the germline ends. The CDR3 runs to 16 residues. The DNA of the CDR3 is TGTGCCTTACTGTTAGGGACGGAGATGAACACCGGGGAGCTGTTTTTT. Translated, it gives CALLLGTEMNTGELFF.

The chain is built from TRBV20-1 and TRBJ1-2; 9 nucleotides agree with TRBD1. The length of the CDR3 is 14 residues. From germline, CDR1 is DFQATT and CDR2 SNEGSKA (reference sequence). Trimming at V came to 5 bases and at J to 4 bases, leaving 8 bases not matched to a gene. The CDR3, as DNA: TGCAGTGCTGGCGACAGGGGGGCAGGCTATGGCTACACCTTC. Translation: CSAGDRGAGYGYTF.

This chain joins TRBV5-1 and TRBJ2-3, with 10 bases aligning to TRBD2. V shed 5 bases and J 0 bases; nucleotides not matched to a gene: 6. Germline V lookup: CDR1 SGHRS, CDR2 YFSETQ. The CDR3 spans 16 residues. The CDR3 loop is CASSDQLAGSTDTQYF. CDR3 coding DNA: TGCGCCAGCAGTGACCAACTAGCGGGGAGCACAGATACGCAGTATTTT.

This clonotype was found a few times. The CDR3: CASSSLQGARAGELFF. The CDR3 coding sequence is TGTGCCAGCAGTTCTCTGCAGGGGGCGAGGGCCGGGGAGCTGTTTTTT. V is TRBV12-3 or TRBV12-4 and J is TRBJ2-2; TRBD1 matches 8 bases. This CDR3 contains 16 residues. After removal of 4 bases from V and 6 bases from J, the junction contained 10 bases not matched to a gene.

This clonotype was counted between two and nine times. The chain couples TRBV7-9 to TRBJ1-6, with TRBD1 as a possible D gene (6 bases). CDR3 size: 15 residues. V was clipped by 2 bases and J by 1 base, with 6 bases between them. Germline V gene lookup returns CDR1 SEHNR and CDR2 FQNEAQ (reference sequence). The CDR3 bases are TGTGCCAGCAGCTTACAGGGGTCCTATAATTCACCCCTCCACTTT. Encoded protein: CASSLQGSYNSPLHF.

There are a few counts of this clonotype. This chain uses TRBV11-3 with TRBJ1-1; D is unresolved. CDR1 and CDR2 (germline): SGHNT, YENEEA. This CDR3 region has 11 residues. V lost 10 bases and J 6 bases, leaving 12 bases between the germline ends. The CDR3 DNA follows: TGTGCCACCTCACACGGGGCTGAAGCTTTCTTT. This encodes CATSHGAEAFF.

This clonotype was observed a few times. The chain carries TRBV24-1 and TRBJ1-2, with 9 bases identical to TRBD1. The germline V gene encodes CDR1 KGHDR and CDR2 SFDVKD. V dropped 7 bases and J dropped 5; count of bases not matched to a gene: 4. The CDR3 extends over 13 amino acids. CDR3 amino acids: CATSDDRGYGYTF. DNA of the CDR3: TGTGCCACCAGCGACGACAGGGGGTATGGCTACACCTTC.

This clonotype was seen only a few times. The chain recombines TRBV20-1 with TRBJ1-1; D is unresolved. Germline V lookup: CDR1 DFQATT, CDR2 SNEGSKA (reference sequence). The germline V and J ends were trimmed by 1 base and 6 bases, with 15 bases remaining between them. CDR3 length equals 14 residues. CDR3 DNA sequence: TGCAGTGCTAGAGTTGGCCCCACGCAGGCTGAAGCTTTCTTT. This translates into CSARVGPTQAEAFF.

Note on this clonotype: Mismatch with germline at one junction end may stem from a read error. The rearrangement joins TRBV5-6 to TRBJ1-4; D is unclear. There are 14 residues in the CDR3. Germline-derived CDR1 and CDR2 are SGHDT and YYEEEE. CDR3 residues: CSSSFRVNNEKLFF. The CDR3 region has the DNA TGTTCCAGCAGCTTCCGGGTCAATAATGAAAAACTGTTTTTT. The full variable domain, its missing parts supplied by reference TRBV5-6 and TRBJ1-4, is DAGVTQSPTHLIKTRGQQVTLRCSPKSGHDTVSWYQQALGQGPQFIFQYYEEEERQRGNFPDRFSGHQFPNYSSELNVNALLLGDSALYLCSSSFRVNNEKLFFGSGTQLSVL.

A few counts support this clonotype. This chain connects TRBV30 to TRBJ1-1; TRBD1 agrees at 9 bases. Germline CDR1 is GTSNPN and CDR2 is SVGIG (reference sequence). The CDR3 runs 14 residues. The J segment lost 1 base and the V segment lost 2 bases, leaving 2 bases of the junction unmatched. Written as DNA, the CDR3 is TGTGCCTGGAGTCCGGGACAGGGGAACACTGAAGCTTTCTTT. Protein: CAWSPGQGNTEAFF.

J is TRBJ2-7 and V is TRBV7-9, with TRBD2 identical over 8 bases. The J segment lost 6 bases and the V segment lost 2 bases, leaving 9 bases of the junction unmatched. From germline, CDR1 is SEHNR and CDR2 FQNEAQ (reference sequence). The CDR3 runs to 15 residues. The CDR3: CASSLIGAGAVEQYF. The CDR3, as DNA: TGTGCCAGCAGCTTAATAGGAGCGGGAGCGGTCGAGCAGTACTTC.

This clonotype turned up a few times. This chain uses TRBV6-4 with TRBJ1-1, with no clear D. Germline V gene data show CDR1 as MRHNA and CDR2 as SNTAGT. V was cut by 3 bases and J by 4 bases, with 9 bases left in between. This CDR3 is 13 amino acids long. In nucleotides, the CDR3 is TGTGCCAGCAGTGAAAATCGGGGCACTGAAGCTTTCTTT. Protein product: CASSENRGTEAFF.

The chain joins TRBV12-3 or TRBV12-4 to TRBJ2-7; 8 bases are a match to TRBD2. The V segment lost 5 bases and the J segment 3 bases; nucleotides outside the gene matches: 6. The CDR3 loop spans 14 amino acids. Written as DNA, the CDR3 is TGTGCCAGCAGTCCTCAAAGCGGGAGCTACGAGCAGTACTTC. This codes for CASSPQSGSYEQYF.

Many counts were recorded for this clonotype. V is TRBV2 and J is TRBJ2-3; no firm D call. Germline V gene data show CDR1 as SNHLY and CDR2 as FYNNEI. V shed 6 bases and J shed 5 bases, with 6 bases lying between them. The CDR3 contains 11 residues. CDR3 amino acids: CASSERDTQYF. The CDR3 DNA reads as TGTGCCAGCAGCGAGAGAGATACGCAGTATTTT.